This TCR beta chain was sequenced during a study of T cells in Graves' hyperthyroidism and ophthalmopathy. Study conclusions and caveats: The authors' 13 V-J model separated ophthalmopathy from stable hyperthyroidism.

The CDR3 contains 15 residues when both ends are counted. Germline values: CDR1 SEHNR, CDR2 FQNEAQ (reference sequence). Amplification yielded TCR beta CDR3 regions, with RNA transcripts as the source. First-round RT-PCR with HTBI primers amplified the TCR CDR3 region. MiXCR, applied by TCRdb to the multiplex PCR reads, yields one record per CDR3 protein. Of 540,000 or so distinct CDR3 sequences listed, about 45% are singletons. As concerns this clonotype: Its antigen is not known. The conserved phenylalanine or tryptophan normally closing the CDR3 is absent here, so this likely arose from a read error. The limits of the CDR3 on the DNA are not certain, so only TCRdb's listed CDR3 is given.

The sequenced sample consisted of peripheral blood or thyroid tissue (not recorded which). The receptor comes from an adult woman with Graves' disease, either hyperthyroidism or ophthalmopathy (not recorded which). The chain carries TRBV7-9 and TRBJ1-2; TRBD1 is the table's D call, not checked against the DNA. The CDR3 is CASSALQGANYGHTV.